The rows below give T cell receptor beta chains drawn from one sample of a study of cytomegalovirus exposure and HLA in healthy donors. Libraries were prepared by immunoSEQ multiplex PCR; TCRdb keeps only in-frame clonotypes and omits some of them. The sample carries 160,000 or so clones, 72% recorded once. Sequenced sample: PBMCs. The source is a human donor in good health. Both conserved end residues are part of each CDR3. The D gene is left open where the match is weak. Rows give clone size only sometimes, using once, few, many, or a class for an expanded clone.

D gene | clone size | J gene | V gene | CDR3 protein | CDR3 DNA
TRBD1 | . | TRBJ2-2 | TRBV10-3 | CAISGRQGRDTGELFF | TGTGCCATCAGTGGGCGACAGGGAAGGGACACCGGGGAGCTGTTTTTT
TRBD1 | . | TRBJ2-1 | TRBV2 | CASSERDRGNYNEQFF | TGTGCCAGCAGTGAACGGGACAGGGGGAATTACAATGAGCAGTTCTTC
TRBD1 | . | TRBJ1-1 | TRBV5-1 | CASSLRQGGTEAFF | TGCGCCAGCAGCTTAAGACAGGGTGGGACTGAAGCTTTCTTT
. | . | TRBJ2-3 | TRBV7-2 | CASSPQGTDTQYF | TGTGCCAGCAGCCCACAGGGTACAGATACGCAGTATTTT
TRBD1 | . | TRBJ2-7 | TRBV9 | CASSAWTGSEQYF | TGTGCCAGCAGCGCCTGGACAGGGTCCGAGCAGTACTTC
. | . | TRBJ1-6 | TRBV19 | CASSPGRVSNSPLHF | TGTGCCAGTAGCCCGGGCAGGGTGAGTAATTCACCCCTCCACTTT
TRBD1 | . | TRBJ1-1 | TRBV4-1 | CASSPRGTGGSTEAFF | TGCGCCAGCAGCCCACGGGGAACAGGGGGGAGCACTGAAGCTTTCTTT
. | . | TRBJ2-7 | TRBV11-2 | CASSLIEGAYEQYF | TGTGCCAGCAGCTTAATAGAAGGGGCCTACGAGCAGTACTTC
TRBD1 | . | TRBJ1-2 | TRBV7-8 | CASSVPGQINYGYTF | TGTGCCAGCAGCGTGCCGGGACAGATAAACTATGGCTACACCTTC
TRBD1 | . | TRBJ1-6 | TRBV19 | CASTLGQHSSPLHF | TGTGCCAGTACCCTGGGACAGCATAGTTCACCCCTCCACTTT
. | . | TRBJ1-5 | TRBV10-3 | CAIRQGADQPQHF | TGTGCCATCAGACAGGGTGCGGACCAGCCCCAGCATTTT
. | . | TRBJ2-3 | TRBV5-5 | CASSPFELFTDTQYF | TGTGCCAGCAGCCCTTTTGAGCTTTTCACAGATACGCAGTATTTT
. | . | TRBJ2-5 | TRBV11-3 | CASSPDGQETQYF | TGTGCCAGCAGCCCCGACGGGCAAGAGACCCAGTACTTC
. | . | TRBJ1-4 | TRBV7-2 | CASSLDWGGKLFF | TGTGCCAGCAGCTTAGATTGGGGGGGAAAACTGTTTTTT
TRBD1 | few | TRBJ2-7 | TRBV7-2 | CASSLADRVFYEQYF | TGTGCCAGCAGCTTAGCCGACAGGGTTTTTTACGAGCAGTACTTC
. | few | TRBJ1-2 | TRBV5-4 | CASSLAEQVPYGYTF | TGTGCCAGCAGCTTGGCAGAACAGGTCCCCTATGGCTACACCTTC